Listed below are T cell receptor beta chains from one sample, sequenced in a study of T cells in Graves' hyperthyroidism and ophthalmopathy. TCRdb reprocessed the multiplex PCR reads with MiXCR, giving one entry per CDR3 protein. The table has roughly 200,000 distinct CDR3 sequences, roughly a sixth seen once. Sequencing used blood. The receptor source for this set is a woman in her forties or fifties with Graves' hyperthyroidism. Both conserved end residues are part of each CDR3. A D gene is named only where the DNA matches it firmly. Expanded clones are given a class, and other clones once, few, many or no size at all.

>.|TRBJ2-5|TRBD1|TRBV7-6
TGTGCCAGCAGCTTAGTTTCTCGGACAGGACAAGAGACCCAGTACTTC
CASSLVSRTGQETQYF
>many|TRBJ2-1|.|TRBV7-3
TGTGCCAGCAGCCCCGGGACTCGATACAATGAGCAGTTCTTC
CASSPGTRYNEQFF
>many|TRBJ1-1|.|TRBV3-1
TGTGCCAGCAGCCCGGATCTTCAGTGGAACACTGAAGCTTTCTTT
CASSPDLQWNTEAFF
>many|TRBJ2-1|.|TRBV20-1
TGCAGTGCTAGTTGGGATGAGCAGTTCTTC
CSASWDEQFF
>.|TRBJ2-1|TRBD2|TRBV10-2
TGCGCCACCATACAAGCGGGAGGCCACAGTGAGCAGTTCTTC
CATIQAGGHSEQFF
>many|TRBJ2-3|.|TRBV7-9
TGTGCCAGCAGCTTAGAGGGGATGGGAGTTCGTACAGATACGCAGTATTTT
CASSLEGMGVRTDTQYF
>many|TRBJ2-5|.|TRBV11-2
TGTGCCAGCAGTTTTTCGGGCAGGGCCCAAGAGACCCAGTACTTC
CASSFSGRAQETQYF
>many|TRBJ1-1|.|TRBV5-1
TGCGCCAGCAGCATCGGCCGGGGGATGAACACTGAAGCTTTCTTT
CASSIGRGMNTEAFF
>.|TRBJ1-2|.|TRBV20-1
TGCAGTGCTAGATCCCTCCGGGACATGCGAGCTAACTATGGCTACACCTTC
CSARSLRDMRANYGYTF
>.|TRBJ2-1|TRBD2|TRBV5-1
TGCGCCAGCAGCTTGGTTCTAGCGGGAGCGAGCTCCTACAATGAGCAGTTCTTC
CASSLVLAGASSYNEQFF
>.|TRBJ2-5|TRBD1|TRBV11-3
TGTGCCAGCAGCTGGACAGGCGGTCGGGAGACCCAGTACTTC
CASSWTGGRETQYF
>.|TRBJ2-3|.|TRBV29-1
TGCAGCGAACGACCGGGGGATACGCAGTATTTT
CSERPGDTQYF